These 3 T cell receptor beta chains share one sample of origin, sequenced in a study of vaccination and CD4 T cells after COVID-19. Treatment denoted: approximately 10-day PBMC culture with coronavirus spike peptide pools or control peptides (ViraFEST assay). The antigens for these receptors are not known. The assay that was used to sequence DNA from cultured CD4+ T cells was the Oncomine TCR Beta short-read assay. MiXCR, run by TCRdb on the PCR reads, gives a single entry per CDR3 protein. The table has just over 15,000 distinct CDR3 sequences, 70% to 75% seen once; the top ten hold 15% to 20%. The sample was CD4+ T cells from blood, cultured in vitro. All receptors come from a human donor who had recovered from COVID-19.

The V and J genes are TRBV3-1 and TRBJ1-1; a weak D match, TRBD1 (5 bases). Germline V lookup: CDR1 LGHDT, CDR2 YNNKEL (reference sequence). V was clipped by 3 bases and J by 6 bases, with 8 bases between them. The CDR3 is 12 amino acids. In DNA form, the CDR3 reads TGTGCCAGCAGCCATGGGGCGGCTGAAGCTTTCTTT. Its protein product is CASSHGAAEAFF.

This clonotype was detected a few times. V usage is TRBV20-1 and J usage is TRBJ2-6; 7 positions match TRBD1. The CDR3 extends over 15 amino acids. CDR1 is DFQATT, CDR2 SNEGSKA, per germline (reference sequence). With V trimmed by 1 base and J by 3 bases, 3 bases remained unmatched. CDR3 DNA: TGCAGTGCTAGAGCTCAGGGGGTTGGGGCCAACGTCCTGACTTTC. Protein sequence: CSARAQGVGANVLTF.

The chain couples TRBV15 to TRBJ1-1; D is undetermined. V shed 1 base and J shed 3 bases, with 6 bases lying between them. The germline V gene has CDR1 LNHNV and CDR2 YYDKDF (reference sequence). CDR3 length equals 13 residues. The CDR3 coding sequence is TGTGCCACCAGCAGAGGTGGGGACACTGAAGCTTTCTTT. The encoded protein is CATSRGGDTEAFF.